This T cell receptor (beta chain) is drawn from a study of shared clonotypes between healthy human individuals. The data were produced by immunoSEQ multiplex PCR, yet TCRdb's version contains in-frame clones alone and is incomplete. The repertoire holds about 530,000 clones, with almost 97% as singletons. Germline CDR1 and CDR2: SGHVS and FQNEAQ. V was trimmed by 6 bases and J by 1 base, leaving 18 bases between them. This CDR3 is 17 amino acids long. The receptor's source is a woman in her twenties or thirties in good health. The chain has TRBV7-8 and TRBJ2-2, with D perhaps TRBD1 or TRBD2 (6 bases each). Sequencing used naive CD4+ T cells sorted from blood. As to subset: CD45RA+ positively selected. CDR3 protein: CASSPRGGGGNTGELFF. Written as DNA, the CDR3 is TGTGCCAGCAGTCCAAGGGGCGGAGGGGGGAACACCGGGGAGCTGTTTTTT. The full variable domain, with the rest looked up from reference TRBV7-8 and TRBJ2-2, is GAGVSQSPRYKVAKRGQDVALRCDPISGHVSLFWYQQALGQGPEFLTYFQNEAQLDKSGLPSDRFFAERPEGSVSTLKIQRTQQEDSAVYLCASSPRGGGGNTGELFFGEGSRLTVL.